One T cell receptor beta chain is described in this entry. In the source study's methods: For nucleated cells, counts were estimated from reference gene primer amplification. The data were produced by immunoSEQ multiplex PCR, yet TCRdb's version contains in-frame clones alone and is incomplete. V and J calls plus clone size are reproduced from that table; the DNA served to infer D and trimming. The sample consists of some 50,000 clones, around 84% of them appearing once. V was shortened by 0 bases and J by 1 base, with 10 bases between the two germline ends. The CDR3 is made up of 15 amino acids. Germline CDR1 reads SGHKS; CDR2 reads YYEKEE (reference sequence). The data were obtained in a study of blood T cell repertoires in COVID-19. Study information: Donors in the United States, Italy and Spain gave samples during acute or convalescent COVID-19. From T cells, B-cell-depleted T cells, or PBMCs came the material, which was cDNA or gDNA.

The source material was peripheral blood. The source of this sequence is a man between 50 and 59 years old with acute or convalescent COVID-19. J is TRBJ2-5 and V is TRBV5-5, with no clear D. For the CDR3, the DNA is TGTGCCAGCAGCTTGGTAGTTTACGTCCAAGAGACCCAGTACTTC. Translation: CASSLVVYVQETQYF.